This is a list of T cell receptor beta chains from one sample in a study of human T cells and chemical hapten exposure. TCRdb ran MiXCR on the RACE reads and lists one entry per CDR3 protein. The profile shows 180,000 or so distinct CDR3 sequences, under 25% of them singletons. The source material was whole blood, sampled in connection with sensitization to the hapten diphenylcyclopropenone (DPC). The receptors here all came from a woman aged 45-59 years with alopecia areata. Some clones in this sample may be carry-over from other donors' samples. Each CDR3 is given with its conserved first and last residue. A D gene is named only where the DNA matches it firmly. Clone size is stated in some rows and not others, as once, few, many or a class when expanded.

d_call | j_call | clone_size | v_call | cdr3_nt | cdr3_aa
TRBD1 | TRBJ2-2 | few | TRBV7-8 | TGTGCCAGCAGAGGGGGACAGTCGAACACCGGGGAGCTGTTTTTT | CASRGGQSNTGELFF
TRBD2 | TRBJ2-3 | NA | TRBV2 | TGTGCCAGCAGTGCGAGAACTAGCGAGACAGATACGCAGTATTTT | CASSARTSETDTQYF
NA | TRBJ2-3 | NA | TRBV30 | TGTGCCTGGAGTCCGGGGGCGGGTTCGGCAGATACGCAGTATTTT | CAWSPGAGSADTQYF
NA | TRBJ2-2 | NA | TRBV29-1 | TGCAGCGCCAGAAGACAGGCCGGGGAGCTGTTTTTT | CSARRQAGELFF
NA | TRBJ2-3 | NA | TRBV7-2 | TGTGCCAGCAGCTGGGGGCCTACAGATACGCAGTATTTT | CASSWGPTDTQYF
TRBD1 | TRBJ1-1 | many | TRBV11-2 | TGTGCCAGCAGCTCAAAACAGGGGGCCCGTAACACTGAAGCTTTCTTT | CASSSKQGARNTEAFF
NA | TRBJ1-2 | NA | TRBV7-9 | TGTGCCAGCAGCTTAGTTCCAGGGATTGGTGGCTACACCTTC | CASSLVPGIGGYTF
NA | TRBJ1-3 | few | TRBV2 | TGTGCCAGCAGTGATGAGCTGTTCTCTGGAAACACCATATATTTT | CASSDELFSGNTIYF
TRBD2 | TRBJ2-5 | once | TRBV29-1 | TGCAGCGTGGGACTAGCGGGAGTGCCGGAGACCCAGTACTTC | CSVGLAGVPETQYF
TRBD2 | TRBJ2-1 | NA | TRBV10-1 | TGCGCCAGCAGTGAACTTAGCGGGAGCCGGAACAATGAGCAGTTCTTC | CASSELSGSRNNEQFF
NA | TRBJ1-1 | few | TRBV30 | TGTGCCTGGAGTGTCCTAGTGAACACTGAAGCTTTCTTT | CAWSVLVNTEAFF
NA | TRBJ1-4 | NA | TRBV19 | TGTGCCAGTAGTCAGGACGGAATAAGAGATGAAAAACTGTTTTTT | CASSQDGIRDEKLFF
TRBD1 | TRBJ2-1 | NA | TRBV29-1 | TGCAGCGCAGAGTCGGGACAGGGCGTCTATGAGCAGTTCTTC | CSAESGQGVYEQFF
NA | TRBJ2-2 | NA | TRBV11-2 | TGTGCCAGCAGCTTACAGGGGACGAACACCGGGGAGCTGTTTTTT | CASSLQGTNTGELFF
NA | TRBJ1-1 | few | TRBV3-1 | TGTGCCAGCAGCCAAGACTGGCAGAGCAACACTGAAGCTTTCTTT | CASSQDWQSNTEAFF
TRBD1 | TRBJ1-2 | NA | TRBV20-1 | TGCAGTGCTAGCAGGGGGTTTCACTATGGCTACACCTTC | CSASRGFHYGYTF
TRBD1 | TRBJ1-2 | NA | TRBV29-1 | TGCAGCGTTGAAGAATCCGGACAGGGGAGGTATGGCTACACCTTC | CSVEESGQGRYGYTF
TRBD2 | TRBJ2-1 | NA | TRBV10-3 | TGTGCCATCAGGACCTTAGCGGGAGACCACAATGAGCAGTTCTTC | CAIRTLAGDHNEQFF
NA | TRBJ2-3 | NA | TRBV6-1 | TGTGCCAGCAGTGAGGCGGAGGGAAGGGGAGGAAATATGCAGTATTTT | CASSEAEGRGGNMQYF
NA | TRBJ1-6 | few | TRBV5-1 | TGCGCCAGCAGCTTGGAAGTAGGCGGTTCACCCCTCCACTTT | CASSLEVGGSPLHF
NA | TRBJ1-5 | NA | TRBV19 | TGTGCCAGTAGTCCCAGCAGTCAGCCCCAGCATTTT | CASSPSSQPQHF
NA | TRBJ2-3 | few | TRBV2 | TGTGCCAGCAGTGAAGCGCTTTGGGCCGCGGGTTATACGCAGTATTTT | CASSEALWAAGYTQYF
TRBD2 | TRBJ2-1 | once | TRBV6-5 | TGTGCCAGCAATCCCGGGACTAGCATATACAATGAGCAGTTCTTC | CASNPGTSIYNEQFF
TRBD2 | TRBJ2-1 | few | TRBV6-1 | TGTGCCAGCAGTGAAGGGGGCGGGAGGGTTCGACATGAGCAGTTCTTC | CASSEGGGRVRHEQFF
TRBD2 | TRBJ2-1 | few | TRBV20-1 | TGCAGTGCTGGGACTAGCGGGAAATCCTACAATGAGCAGTTCTTC | CSAGTSGKSYNEQFF
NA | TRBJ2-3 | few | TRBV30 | TGTGCCTGGAGTGTACGACGGGCAGGGTATGGAACAGATACGCAGTATTTT | CAWSVRRAGYGTDTQYF
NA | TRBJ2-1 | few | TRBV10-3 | TGTGCCATCAGCACAGACAATGAGCAGTTCTTC | CAISTDNEQFF
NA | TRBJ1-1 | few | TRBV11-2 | TGTGCCAGCAGCTTAGATGGACGGACTGAAGCTTTCTTT | CASSLDGRTEAFF
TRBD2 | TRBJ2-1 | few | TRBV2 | TGTGCCAGCAGTGTAGGGCTAGCGGCTAATGAGCAGTTCTTC | CASSVGLAANEQFF
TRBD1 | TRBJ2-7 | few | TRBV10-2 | TGCGCCAGCAGTACCCGGGACAGGAGCGACGAGCAGTACTTC | CASSTRDRSDEQYF
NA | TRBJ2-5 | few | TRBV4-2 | TGTGCCAGCAGCCAAGGGTCCCTTACTAGAGAAGAGACCCAGTACTTC | CASSQGSLTREETQYF
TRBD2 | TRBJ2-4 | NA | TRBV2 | TGTGCCAGCAGACCTAGCGGAAACATTCAGTACTTC | CASRPSGNIQYF
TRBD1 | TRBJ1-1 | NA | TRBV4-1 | TGCGCCAGCAGCCGGGACAGGGCAGCTTTCTTT | CASSRDRAAFF
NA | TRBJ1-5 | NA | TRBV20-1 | TGCAGTGCTCAAGCTCGGACACCGTCCGATCAGCCCCAGCATTTT | CSAQARTPSDQPQHF
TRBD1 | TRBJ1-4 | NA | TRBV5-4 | TGTGCCAGCAGCTTGGGACAGGGGCGCGAAAAACTGTTTTTT | CASSLGQGREKLFF
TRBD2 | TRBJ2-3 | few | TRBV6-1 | TGTGCCAGCAGTGGACTAGCCTTAGGTACAGATACGCAGTATTTT | CASSGLALGTDTQYF
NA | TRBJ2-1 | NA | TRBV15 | TGTGCCACCGGACACCTCTACAATGAGCAGTTCTTC | CATGHLYNEQFF
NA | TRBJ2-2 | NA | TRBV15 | TGTGCCACCAGCAGAGATATTGACACCGGGGAGCTGTTTTTT | CATSRDIDTGELFF
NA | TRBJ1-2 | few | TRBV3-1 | TGTGCCAGCAGCCATTCAGCAGGGGCGGGTGGCTACACCTTC | CASSHSAGAGGYTF
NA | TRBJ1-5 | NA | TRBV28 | TGTGTCATTGCGGACGGTCTAACTCAGCCCCAGCATTTT | CVIADGLTQPQHF